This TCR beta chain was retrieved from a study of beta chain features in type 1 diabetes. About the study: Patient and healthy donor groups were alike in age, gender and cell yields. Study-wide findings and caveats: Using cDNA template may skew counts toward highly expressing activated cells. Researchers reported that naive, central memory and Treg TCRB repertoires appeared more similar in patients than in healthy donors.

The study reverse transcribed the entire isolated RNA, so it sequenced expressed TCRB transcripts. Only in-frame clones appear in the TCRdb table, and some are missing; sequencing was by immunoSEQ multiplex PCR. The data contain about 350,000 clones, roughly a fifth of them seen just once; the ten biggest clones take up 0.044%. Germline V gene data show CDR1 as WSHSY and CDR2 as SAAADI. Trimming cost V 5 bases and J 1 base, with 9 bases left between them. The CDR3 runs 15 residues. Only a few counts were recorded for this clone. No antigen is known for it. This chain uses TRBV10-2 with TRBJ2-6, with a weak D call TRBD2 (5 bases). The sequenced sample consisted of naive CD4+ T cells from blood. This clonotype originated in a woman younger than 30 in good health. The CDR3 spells CASSPPGSGANVLTF. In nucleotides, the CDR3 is TGCGCCAGCAGTCCCCCGGGGTCTGGGGCCAACGTCCTGACTTTC.